This TCR beta chain was documented in a study of vaccination and CD4 T cells after COVID-19. Study as a whole: Six males and four females constituted the convalescent cohort, two of whom were Hispanic. Study conclusions and caveats: The cohort comprised relatively few convalescent patients, and no early post-infection timepoints were analyzed. Among those convalescent, a median roughly 90% of reactive clones emerged solely post-vaccination.

The treatment: roughly 10-day PBMC culture with coronavirus spike peptide pools or control peptides (ViraFEST assay). Oncomine TCR Beta short-read sequencing was applied to DNA from cultured CD4+ T cells. After culture, CD4+ T cells served as the source for genomic DNA extraction. TCRdb reprocessed the PCR reads via MiXCR and lists one record per CDR3 protein. The table includes 17,000 or so distinct CDR3 sequences, approximately 70% detected once. For this clonotype: The antigen is not known.

Sequencing was carried out using CD4+ T cells from blood, cultured in vitro. The receptor's source is a human donor who had recovered from COVID-19.

The CDR3 protein is CASKGGRGTSHGNQPQHF. The CDR3 bases are TGTGCCAGCAAGGGAGGCAGGGGAACATCCCATGGCAATCAGCCCCAGCATTTT. V and J are TRBV6-1 and TRBJ1-5; D possibly corresponds to TRBD1 (6 bases). The CDR3 sequence is 18 residues long. With 7 bases removed from V and 2 bases from J, the gap between germline ends came to 24 bases. CDR1 and CDR2 from the germline V gene are MNHNS and SASEGT.